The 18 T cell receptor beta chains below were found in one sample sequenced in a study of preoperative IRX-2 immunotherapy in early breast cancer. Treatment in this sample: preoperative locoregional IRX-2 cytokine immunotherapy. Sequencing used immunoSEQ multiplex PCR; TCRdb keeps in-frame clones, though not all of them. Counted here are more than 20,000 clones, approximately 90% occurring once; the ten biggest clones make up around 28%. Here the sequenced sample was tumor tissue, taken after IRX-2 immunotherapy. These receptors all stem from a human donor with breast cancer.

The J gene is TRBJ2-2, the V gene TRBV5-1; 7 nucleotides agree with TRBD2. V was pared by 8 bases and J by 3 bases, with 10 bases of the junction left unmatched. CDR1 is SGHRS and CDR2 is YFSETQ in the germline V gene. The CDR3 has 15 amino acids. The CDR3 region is CASSPGTIDTGELFF. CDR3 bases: TGCGCCAGTAGCCCAGGGACTATTGACACCGGGGAGCTGTTTTTT.

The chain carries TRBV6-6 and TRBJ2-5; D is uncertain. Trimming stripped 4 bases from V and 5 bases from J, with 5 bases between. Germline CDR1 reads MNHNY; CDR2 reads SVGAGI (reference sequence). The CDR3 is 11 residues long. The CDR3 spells CASSFGETQYF. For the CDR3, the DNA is TGTGCCAGCAGTTTCGGGGAGACCCAGTACTTC.

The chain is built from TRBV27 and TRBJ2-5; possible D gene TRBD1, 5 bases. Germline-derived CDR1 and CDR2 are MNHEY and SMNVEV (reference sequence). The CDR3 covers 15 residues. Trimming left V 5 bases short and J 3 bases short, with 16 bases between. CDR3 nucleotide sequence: TGTGCCAGCAGTCCGACAGCCGACCGAGAAGAGACCCAGTACTTC. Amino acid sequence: CASSPTADREETQYF.

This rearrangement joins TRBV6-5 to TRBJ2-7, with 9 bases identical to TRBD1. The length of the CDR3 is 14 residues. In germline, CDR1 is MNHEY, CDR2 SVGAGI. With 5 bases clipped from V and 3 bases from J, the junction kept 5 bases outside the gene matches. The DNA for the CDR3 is TGTGCCAGCAGTACCAGACAGGGGGGCTACGAGCAGTACGTC. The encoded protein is CASSTRQGGYEQYV.

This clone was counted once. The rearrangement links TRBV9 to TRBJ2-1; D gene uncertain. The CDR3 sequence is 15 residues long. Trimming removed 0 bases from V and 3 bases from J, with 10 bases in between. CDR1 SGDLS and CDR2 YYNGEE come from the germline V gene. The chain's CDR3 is CASSVAMEVYNEQFF. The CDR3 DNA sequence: TGTGCCAGCAGCGTAGCGATGGAAGTCTACAATGAGCAGTTCTTC.

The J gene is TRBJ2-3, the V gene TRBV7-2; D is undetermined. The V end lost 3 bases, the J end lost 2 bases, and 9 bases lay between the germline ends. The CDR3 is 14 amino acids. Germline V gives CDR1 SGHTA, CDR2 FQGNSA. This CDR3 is CASSFRSTTDTQYF. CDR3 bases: TGTGCCAGCAGCTTCAGGTCAACCACAGATACGCAGTATTTT.

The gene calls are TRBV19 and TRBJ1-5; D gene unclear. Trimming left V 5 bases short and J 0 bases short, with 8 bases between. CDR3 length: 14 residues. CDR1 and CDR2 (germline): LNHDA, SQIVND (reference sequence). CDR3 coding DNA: TGTGCCAGTAGTGGGCCGGGTAGCAATCAGCCCCAGCATTTT. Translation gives CASSGPGSNQPQHF.

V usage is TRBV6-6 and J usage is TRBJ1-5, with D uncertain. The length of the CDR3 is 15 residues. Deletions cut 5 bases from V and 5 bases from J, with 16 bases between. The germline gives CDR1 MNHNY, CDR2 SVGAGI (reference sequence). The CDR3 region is CASSPVAFTDQPQHF. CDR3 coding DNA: TGTGCCAGCAGTCCGGTGGCATTCACGGATCAGCCCCAGCATTTT.

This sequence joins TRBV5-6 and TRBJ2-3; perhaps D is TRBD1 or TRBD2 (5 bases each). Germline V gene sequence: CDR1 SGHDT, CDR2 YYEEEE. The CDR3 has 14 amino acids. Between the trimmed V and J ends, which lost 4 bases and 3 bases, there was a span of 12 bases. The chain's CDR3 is CASSTGTSTDTQYF. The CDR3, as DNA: TGTGCCAGCAGCACCGGGACCTCGACAGATACGCAGTATTTT.

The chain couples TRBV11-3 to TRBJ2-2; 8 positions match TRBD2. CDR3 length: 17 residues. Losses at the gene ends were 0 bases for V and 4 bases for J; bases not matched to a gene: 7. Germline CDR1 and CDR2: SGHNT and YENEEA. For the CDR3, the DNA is TGTGCCAGCAGCTTAGATCTTATGGGGACTAGCACCGGGGAGCTGTTTTTT. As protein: CASSLDLMGTSTGELFF.

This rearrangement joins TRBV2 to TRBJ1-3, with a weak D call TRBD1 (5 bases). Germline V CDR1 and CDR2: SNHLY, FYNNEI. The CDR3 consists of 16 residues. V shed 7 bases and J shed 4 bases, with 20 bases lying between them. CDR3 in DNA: TGTGCCAGCAAGGGTCCCGGGACGCGGACGGGAAACACCATATATTTT. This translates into CASKGPGTRTGNTIYF.

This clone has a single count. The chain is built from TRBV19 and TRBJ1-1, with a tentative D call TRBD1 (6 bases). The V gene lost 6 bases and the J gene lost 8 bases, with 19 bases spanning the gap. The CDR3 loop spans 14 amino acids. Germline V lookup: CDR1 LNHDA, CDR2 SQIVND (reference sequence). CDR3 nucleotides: TGTGCCAGTAGAAGCGTCTCGGGACACCGGGAAGCTTTCTTT. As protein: CASRSVSGHREAFF.

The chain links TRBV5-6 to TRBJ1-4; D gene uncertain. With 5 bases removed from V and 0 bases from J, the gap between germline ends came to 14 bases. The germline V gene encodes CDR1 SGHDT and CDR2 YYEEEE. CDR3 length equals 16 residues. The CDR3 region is CASSSRYSATNEKLFF. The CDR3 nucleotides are TGTGCCAGCAGTTCACGGTACAGCGCAACTAATGAAAAACTGTTTTTT. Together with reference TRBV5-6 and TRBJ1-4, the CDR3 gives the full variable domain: DAGVTQSPTHLIKTRGQQVTLRCSPKSGHDTVSWYQQALGQGPQFIFQYYEEEERQRGNFPDRFSGHQFPNYSSELNVNALLLGDSALYLCASSSRYSATNEKLFFGSGTQLSVL.

The chain's CDR3 is CASSFGGVRIGYGYTF. The CDR3 DNA reads TGTGCCAGCAGCTTCGGAGGAGTCAGGATCGGATATGGCTACACCTTC. V is TRBV11-2 and J is TRBJ1-2; D is undetermined. Germline lookup yields CDR1 SGHAT and CDR2 FQNNGV. The length of the CDR3 is 16 residues. Trimming took off 3 bases at V and 5 bases at J, with 19 bases between the two ends.

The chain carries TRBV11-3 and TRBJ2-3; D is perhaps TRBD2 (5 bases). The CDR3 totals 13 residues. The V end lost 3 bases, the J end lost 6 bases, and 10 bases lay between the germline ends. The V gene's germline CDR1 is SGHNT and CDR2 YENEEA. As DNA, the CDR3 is TGTGCCAGCAGCTTTCAGGACTGGGATACGCAGTATTTT. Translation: CASSFQDWDTQYF.

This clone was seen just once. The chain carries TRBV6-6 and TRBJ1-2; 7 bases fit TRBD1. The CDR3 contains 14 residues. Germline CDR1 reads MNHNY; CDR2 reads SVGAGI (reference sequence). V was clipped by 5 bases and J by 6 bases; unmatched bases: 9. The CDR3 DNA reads TGTGCCAGCAGTCACCGCGACAGGGTACATGGCTACACCTTC. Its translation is CASSHRDRVHGYTF.

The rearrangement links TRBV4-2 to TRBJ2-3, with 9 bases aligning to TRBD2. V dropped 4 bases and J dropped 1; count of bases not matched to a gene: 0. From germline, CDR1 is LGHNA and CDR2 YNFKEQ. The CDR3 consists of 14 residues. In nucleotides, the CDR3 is TGTGCCAGCAGCCTAGCGGGGGGCACAGATACGCAGTATTTT. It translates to CASSLAGGTDTQYF.

The CDR3 DNA reads TGTGCCATCAGTTCTCGGGACAGAAGCTACGAGCAGTACTTC. It translates to CAISSRDRSYEQYF. This chain connects TRBV10-3 to TRBJ2-7, with TRBD1 identical over 7 bases. Losses at the gene ends were 5 bases for V and 3 bases for J; bases not matched to a gene: 7. The length of the CDR3 is 14 residues. The V gene's germline CDR1 is ENHRY and CDR2 SYGVKD.